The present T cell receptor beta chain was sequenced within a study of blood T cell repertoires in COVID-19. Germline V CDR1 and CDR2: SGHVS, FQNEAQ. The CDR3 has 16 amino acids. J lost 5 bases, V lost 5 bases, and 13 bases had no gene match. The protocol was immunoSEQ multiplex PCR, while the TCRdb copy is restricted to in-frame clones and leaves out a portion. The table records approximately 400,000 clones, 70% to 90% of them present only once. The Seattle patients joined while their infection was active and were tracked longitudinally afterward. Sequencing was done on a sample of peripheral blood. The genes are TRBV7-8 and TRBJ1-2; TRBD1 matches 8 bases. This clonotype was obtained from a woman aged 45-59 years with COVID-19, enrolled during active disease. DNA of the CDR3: TGTGCCAGCAGCCAGGGAGGGGGACAGGCAGCTTATGGCTACACCTTC. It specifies CASSQGGGQAAYGYTF.